This TCR beta chain was recorded in a study of blood T cell repertoires in COVID-19. For the study at large: PBMCs, B-cell-depleted T cells, or T cells were the source of the cDNA or gDNA that made up the material.

As handled by the study authors: Amplified reference gene primers provided the basis for estimating nucleated cell counts. Sequencing was performed with immunoSEQ multiplex PCR; in TCRdb, only in-frame clones are kept and a portion is missing. V and J calls and clone size are copied from that table; D and trimming were computed from the DNA. The table shows 150,000 or so clones, with about nine tenths occurring only once. V was trimmed by 0 bases and J by 1 base, leaving 6 bases between them. Germline CDR1 reads MNHEY; CDR2 reads SVGAGI. The CDR3 covers 14 residues. This TCR derives from a man aged 80 or over with acute or convalescent COVID-19. Sequences were obtained from peripheral blood. The V call is TRBV6-5, the J call TRBJ1-1; D call uncertain. Here the CDR3 reads CASSYSTQNTEAFF. As DNA, the CDR3 is TGTGCCAGCAGTTACTCGACTCAGAACACTGAAGCTTTCTTT.